Following are 20 T cell receptor beta chains from one sample sequenced in a study of CD8+ T cells in alopecia areata. Once RNA had been extracted, it was reverse transcribed into cDNA to act as the sequencing template. Only in-frame clones appear in the TCRdb table, and some are missing; sequencing was by immunoSEQ multiplex PCR. The table lists 95,000 to 120,000 clones, roughly 64% of them singletons. Sequenced: CD8+ T cells sorted from blood. These receptors all come from a human donor in good health.

The chain employs TRBV5-4 and TRBJ1-1; D gene uncertain. V was shortened by 0 bases and J by 2 bases, with 11 bases between the two germline ends. Germline CDR1 is SGHNT and CDR2 is YYREEE (reference sequence). This CDR3 region has 15 residues. The CDR3 DNA follows: TGTGCCAGCAGCTTGGACACCGGGGTTAACACTGAAGCTTTCTTT. Translation: CASSLDTGVNTEAFF. The variable domain in full, completed from reference TRBV5-4 and TRBJ1-1, reads ETGVTQSPTHLIKTRGQQVTLRCSSQSGHNTVSWYQQALGQGPQFIFQYYREEENGRGNFPPRFSGLQFPNYSSELNVNALELDDSALYLCASSLDTGVNTEAFFGQGTRLTVV.

This chain links TRBV5-8 with TRBJ2-1, with D hard to call. Germline CDR1 reads SGHTS; CDR2 reads YDEGEE. The CDR3 contains 15 residues. V lost 2 bases, J lost 2 bases, and 11 bases lay in between. This chain's CDR3 is CASSFTGSPYNEQFF. The CDR3 region has the DNA TGTGCCAGCAGCTTTACCGGGTCCCCCTACAATGAGCAGTTCTTC.

This clone was observed a handful of times. V usage is TRBV7-9 and J usage is TRBJ2-3; D not resolved. Per the germline V gene, CDR1 is SEHNR and CDR2 is FQNEAQ (reference sequence). CDR3 length: 10 amino acids. Between the trimmed V and J ends, which lost 1 base and 7 bases, there was a span of 0 bases. The CDR3 DNA is TGTGCCAGCAGCTTAGATACGCAGTATTTT. Translated, it gives CASSLDTQYF.

In its sample, this clone was seen once. This chain joins TRBV15 and TRBJ1-2; D is unclear. V dropped 3 bases and J dropped 4 bases, with 9 bases sitting between them. Per the germline V gene, CDR1 is LNHNV and CDR2 is YYDKDF (reference sequence). This CDR3 contains 13 residues. CDR3 coding DNA: TGTGCCACCAGCAGCGTTTCCTCCTATGGCTACACCTTC. Translated: CATSSVSSYGYTF.

The rearrangement links TRBV10-3 to TRBJ2-7, with a tentative D call TRBD1 (5 bases). The germline V gene encodes CDR1 ENHRY and CDR2 SYGVKD. Deletions cut 3 bases from V and 3 bases from J, with 9 bases between. This CDR3 contains 13 residues. CDR3 in amino acids: CAISEADSYEQYF. DNA of the CDR3: TGTGCCATCAGTGAAGCCGACAGCTACGAGCAGTACTTC.

This clone was found a few times. This chain uses TRBV4-1 with TRBJ1-1; TRBD1 agrees at 8 bases. Germline-derived CDR1 and CDR2 are MGHRA and YSYEKL. Germline trimming cut 4 bases from V and 2 bases from J; bases unmatched to any gene: 9. The CDR3 has 16 amino acids. CDR3 nucleotides: TGCGCCAGCAGCCGACCTTCGGGACAGGTTAACACTGAAGCTTTCTTT. Protein sequence: CASSRPSGQVNTEAFF.

This chain uses TRBV7-9 with TRBJ2-3; the match to TRBD1 covers 8 bases. Germline-derived CDR1 and CDR2 are SEHNR and FQNEAQ (reference sequence). Losses at the gene ends were 5 bases for V and 0 bases for J; bases not matched to a gene: 7. The CDR3 loop spans 16 amino acids. As DNA, the CDR3 is TGTGCCAGCAGCGCCGACAGGGGCATGAGCACAGATACGCAGTATTTT. This codes for CASSADRGMSTDTQYF. The full variable domain, rest sourced from reference TRBV7-9 and TRBJ2-3, is DTGVSQNPRHKITKRGQNVTFRCDPISEHNRLYWYRQTLGQGPEFLTYFQNEAQLEKSRLLSDRFSAERPKGSFSTLEIQRTEQGDSAMYLCASSADRGMSTDTQYFGPGTRLTVL.

V usage is TRBV10-3 and J usage is TRBJ1-5; 8 bases fit TRBD1. Losses at the gene ends were 6 bases for V and 7 bases for J; bases not matched to a gene: 5. The length of the CDR3 is 13 residues. Germline V lookup: CDR1 ENHRY, CDR2 SYGVKD. The CDR3 protein is CAIRGAGGQPQHF. CDR3 nucleotide sequence: TGTGCCATCAGGGGGGCAGGGGGCCAGCCCCAGCATTTT.

CDR3 sequence reads: CASSWGQSNEKLFF. In DNA form, the CDR3 reads TGTGCCAGCAGCTGGGGACAGTCTAATGAAAAACTGTTTTTT. The chain uses TRBV7-9 and TRBJ1-4; 7 bases match TRBD1. From germline, CDR1 is SEHNR and CDR2 FQNEAQ (reference sequence). The V segment lost 4 bases and the J segment 3 bases; nucleotides outside the gene matches: 2. The CDR3 contains 14 residues.

The V gene is TRBV13, the J gene TRBJ1-1; no reliable D call. The V end was cut by 5 bases, the J end by 5 bases, with 18 bases between. Germline assignment: CDR1 PRHDT and CDR2 FYEKMQ (reference sequence). CDR3 length: 15 amino acids. Here the CDR3 DNA reads TGTGCCAGCAGCACCCCTTCTGGAGGTCGGACTGAAGCTTTCTTT. Translation gives CASSTPSGGRTEAFF. The whole variable domain, filled in from reference TRBV13 and TRBJ1-1, reads AAGVIQSPRHLIKEKRETATLKCYPIPRHDTVYWYQQGPGQDPQFLISFYEKMQSDKGSIPDRFSAQQFSDYHSELNMSSLELGDSALYFCASSTPSGGRTEAFFGQGTRLTVV.

V gene TRBV7-9 combines with J gene TRBJ2-2, with a tentative D call TRBD1 (6 bases). The CDR3 is made up of 17 amino acids. V lost 5 bases, J lost 3 bases, and 19 bases lay in between. Germline-derived CDR1 and CDR2 are SEHNR and FQNEAQ (reference sequence). The CDR3 nucleotides read TGTGCCAGCAGCCCCGTAGGCCAGGGGTCCTACACCGGGGAGCTGTTTTTT. Translation: CASSPVGQGSYTGELFF.

This clone appeared a single time. The chain couples TRBV5-1 to TRBJ2-2; D is perhaps TRBD1 (6 bases). V lost 4 bases and J lost 2, with 12 bases in between. CDR3 length equals 15 residues. Looked up from germline, CDR1 is SGHRS and CDR2 is YFSETQ. This chain's CDR3 is CASSQKQGNTGELFF. As DNA, the CDR3 is TGCGCCAGCAGCCAAAAACAGGGTAACACCGGGGAGCTGTTTTTT.

This rearrangement joins TRBV5-4 to TRBJ2-1; TRBD2 is a possible D gene (6 bases). Germline loops: CDR1 SGHNT, CDR2 YYREEE (reference sequence). This CDR3 is built from 13 residues. The germline V and J ends were trimmed by 0 bases and 15 bases, with 16 bases remaining between them. CDR3 residues: CASSLGLATSRFF. In DNA, the CDR3 is TGTGCCAGCAGCTTGGGGCTAGCTACTAGCAGGTTCTTC.

J is TRBJ2-1 and V is TRBV13; weak D call: TRBD2 (6 bases). V shed 5 bases and J shed 4 bases, with 15 bases lying between them. The CDR3 consists of 15 residues. Germline CDR1 reads PRHDT; CDR2 reads FYEKMQ (reference sequence). The CDR3: CASSPPGGYYNEQFF. Here the CDR3 DNA reads TGTGCCAGCAGCCCCCCCGGGGGATATTACAATGAGCAGTTCTTC.

The genes are TRBV7-2 and TRBJ1-1, with D possibly being TRBD1 (6 bases). The CDR3 has 15 amino acids. Germline CDR1 and CDR2: SGHTA and FQGNSA. V was trimmed by 4 bases and J by 7 bases, leaving 19 bases between them. The CDR3 coding sequence is TGTGCCAGCAGCTCAGGGACATCACGGTCATATGAAGCTTTCTTT. It translates to CASSSGTSRSYEAFF.

CDR3 residues: CASSQGRASVGTEAFF. As DNA, the CDR3 is TGCGCCAGCAGCCAAGGGAGGGCCTCGGTAGGCACTGAAGCTTTCTTT. V is TRBV4-1 and J is TRBJ1-1; D is undetermined. Germline V gives CDR1 MGHRA, CDR2 YSYEKL. Trimming took off 1 base at V and 4 bases at J, with 16 bases between the two ends. The CDR3 contains 16 residues.

The V call is TRBV5-4, the J call TRBJ1-5; D gene uncertain. From germline, CDR1 is SGHNT and CDR2 YYREEE (reference sequence). The V end lost 1 base, the J end lost 6 bases, and 14 bases lay between the germline ends. This CDR3 is built from 15 residues. The CDR3: CASSLLGGAGQPQHF. Here the CDR3 DNA reads TGTGCCAGCAGCTTGCTCGGTGGAGCAGGTCAGCCCCAGCATTTT.

The CDR3 nucleotides read TGTGCCAGCTCTAACCCTGGGGACGGCTCCTACGAGCAGTACTTC. This encodes CASSNPGDGSYEQYF. The chain has TRBV18 and TRBJ2-7, with D perhaps assigned TRBD1 or TRBD2 (5 bases each). Looked up from germline, CDR1 is KGHSH and CDR2 is LQKENI. The CDR3 length is 15 residues. Deletions cut 6 bases from V and 0 bases from J, with 15 bases between.

The chain joins TRBV7-8 to TRBJ2-3, with 9 bases lining up with TRBD1. CDR3 size: 17 residues. J was trimmed by 8 bases and V by 3 bases; bases with no gene match: 15. Germline CDR1 reads SGHVS; CDR2 reads FQNEAQ. The chain's CDR3 is CASSFRDREWGMGTQYF. CDR3 DNA sequence: TGTGCCAGCAGCTTTAGGGACAGGGAGTGGGGTATGGGTACGCAGTATTTT.

This clone was counted many times. The chain couples TRBV25-1 to TRBJ1-1; D uncertain. V lost 4 bases to trimming and J lost 5 bases, with 17 bases between them. The CDR3 contains 15 residues. Germline CDR1 is MGHDK and CDR2 is SYGVNS. CDR3 bases: TGTGCCAGCAGTGTCTTCGTCCGGGATGGGACTGAAGCTTTCTTT. It codes for CASSVFVRDGTEAFF.